This T cell receptor (beta chain) was sequenced for a study of blood T cell repertoires in COVID-19 (dated by TCRdb to 2020 to 2022). General notes on the study: Samples covering the acute and convalescent phases of COVID-19 were provided by collaborators in the United States, Italy and Spain. Deeply sampled blood TCRbeta repertoires from subjects exposed to, actively infected with, or recovered from COVID-19 were included in the dataset. The repertoires were made available in a free public database intended to serve as a resource for research on the immune response to SARS-CoV-2. Samples were obtained from the ongoing ImmuneRACE study (first 160 participants) and from some 1,200 subjects provided by 6 global collaborators. The sample metadata nearly always contained a de-identified subject ID, COVID-19 status, age in years and sex. The material from the prospective study consisted of cDNA or gDNA derived from T cells, B-cell-depleted T cells, or PBMCs. Where available, HLA class I and class II types were taken from metadata supplied by the sample provider and were not determined by assay-based typing.

Overall study outcomes, separate from this receptor: The quantity of clinical and demographic metadata differed by source and by participant and was supplied without curation.

TCRbeta CDR3 regions were amplified from genomic DNA using the immunoSEQ Assay, a bias-controlled multiplex PCR. The source study handled its data this way. The number of nucleated cells in each sample was estimated by amplification of reference gene primers within the assay. To quantify the absolute abundance of each unique TCRbeta CDR3 rearrangement, sequence reads were collapsed and filtered. For each sample, productive Simpson clonality was calculated as the square root of Simpson's diversity index across productive rearrangements. This immuneACCESS table, as held by TCRdb, lists in-frame sequences with V and J called but not all clones. Of the missing ones, under half trace to an unresolved V gene in checked studies; the others have no known cause. That table is the source of V, J and clone size, and D and trimming were worked out from the DNA. Counted in this sample were about 80,000 clones; 90% of them appeared once. The leading ten clones occupy 4.3% of the sample.

This clone was picked up a small number of times. Its target antigen remains unknown. Qualities for individual bases were not recorded, and no much larger clone is one base off. The collaborating institutions used their own protocols to collect whole blood in K2EDTA tubes. For TCRbeta analysis, collaborators shipped samples in one of three forms: frozen whole blood, isolated PBMCs, or DNA extracted from either of those sample types. The clonotype comes from a woman at least 80 years old with active or convalescent COVID-19. Sequencing was carried out using peripheral blood.

The CDR3 corresponds to CASSEDSFNQPQHF. In nucleotide form, the sequence is TGCGCCAGCAGCGAAGACAGCTTCAATCAGCCCCAGCATTTT. Recombination joined TRBV5-1 with TRBJ1-5; D gene: possibly TRBD1, on 5 matching bases. The CDR3 has 14 amino acids, counting the end cysteine and phenylalanine. The CDR3 DNA has 42 bases and is translated from base 1. Trimming at the junction amounts to 4 bases on V and 3 bases on J, and the germline ends lie 11 bases apart. The germline V gene sets CDR1 to SGHRS and CDR2 to YFSETQ.